This T cell receptor beta chain was profiled in a study of T cells in Graves' hyperthyroidism and ophthalmopathy. This clonotype occurred many times. Its antigen is currently unknown. Overall study results and limits: Most thyroid clonotypes that were expanded above 0.001 also turned up in blood.

Germline CDR1 reads GTSNPN; CDR2 reads SVGIG (reference sequence). This CDR3 has 11 amino acids. V shed 5 bases and J 11 bases; nucleotides not matched to a gene: 3. Every diagnosis used clinical symptoms, serum thyroxine and TRAb, thyroid ultrasound and orbital computed tomography. TCR beta CDR3 regions were amplified from RNA. During a first-round RT-PCR of the TCR CDR3, the HTBI primer set was used. One entry per CDR3 protein, called by TCRdb with MiXCR from the multiplex PCR reads. Of approximately 600,000 distinct CDR3 sequences listed, around 21% are singletons. The chain carries TRBV30 and TRBJ2-1; 10 nucleotides agree with TRBD2. The sequencing sample was made of blood. This clonotype was sampled from a man between 25 and 39 years old with Graves' ophthalmopathy. The CDR3 DNA sequence: TGTGCCTGGCATAGCGGGAGGAAGCAGTTCTTC. As protein: CAWHSGRKQFF.